The T cell receptor beta chain described here comes from a study of blood T cell repertoires in COVID-19. On the study more broadly: Sites in the United States, Italy and Spain provided acute and convalescent COVID-19 samples. Sample material is recorded as cDNA or gDNA derived from T cells, B-cell-depleted T cells, or PBMCs.

V was shortened by 6 bases and J by 3 bases, with 23 bases between the two germline ends. The germline V gene encodes CDR1 MNHEY and CDR2 SMNVEV (reference sequence). The CDR3 has 17 amino acids. Authors' data handling: Reference gene primers were amplified, and this amplification served to estimate nucleated cell counts. Sequencing was performed with immunoSEQ multiplex PCR; in TCRdb, only in-frame clones are kept and a portion is missing. For V, J and clone size, that table is used; D and trimming come from the DNA. The table records 60,000 to 85,000 clones, nearly 90% of them present only once. The clonotype comes from a woman between 50 and 59 years old with active COVID-19. Sequencing used peripheral blood. The genes are TRBV27 and TRBJ1-1; D is possibly TRBD1 (5 bases). The CDR3 DNA sequence: TGTGCCAGCAGCCTCAAACGGACACTCTTATGGGACACTGAAGCTTTCTTT. This codes for CASSLKRTLLWDTEAFF.